This T cell receptor (beta chain) was sequenced during a study of CD8+ T cells in alopecia areata. The treatment: oral pan-JAK inhibitor, 5-10 mg twice daily. The CDR3 extends over 12 amino acids. Between the trimmed V and J ends, which lost 8 bases and 9 bases, there was a span of 11 bases. Germline CDR1 is PRHDT and CDR2 is FYEKMQ (reference sequence). Investigators isolated RNA and reverse transcribed it into cDNA to act as the sequencing template. Libraries were prepared by immunoSEQ multiplex PCR; TCRdb keeps only in-frame clonotypes and omits some of them. The repertoire consists of nearly 95,000 clones, with around 70% occurring once and the leading ten covering around a sixth.

This clonotype originated in a human donor with alopecia areata. Here the sequenced sample was CD8+ T cells sorted from blood, taken at approximately week 42, from a patient treated with tofacitinib. The V gene is TRBV13, the J gene TRBJ1-6; possible D gene TRBD1, 5 bases. The CDR3 loop is CASGQGTSPLHF. Here the CDR3 DNA reads TGTGCCAGCGGGCAGGGAACTTCACCCCTCCACTTT.